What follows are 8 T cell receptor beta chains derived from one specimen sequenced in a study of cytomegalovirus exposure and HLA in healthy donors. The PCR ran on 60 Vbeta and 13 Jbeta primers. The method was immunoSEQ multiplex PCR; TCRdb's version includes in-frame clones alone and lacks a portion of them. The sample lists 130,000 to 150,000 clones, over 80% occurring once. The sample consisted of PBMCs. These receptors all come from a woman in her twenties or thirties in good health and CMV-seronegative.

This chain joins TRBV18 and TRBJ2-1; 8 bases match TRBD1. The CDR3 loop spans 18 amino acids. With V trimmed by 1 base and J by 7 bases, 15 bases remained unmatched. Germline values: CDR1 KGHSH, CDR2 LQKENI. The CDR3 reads CASSPLLAGQGARNEQFF. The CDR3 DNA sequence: TGTGCCAGCTCACCACTCCTCGCCGGCCAGGGGGCTAGGAATGAGCAGTTCTTC.

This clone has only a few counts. In DNA form, the CDR3 reads TGTGCTAGTGGTTTGAGCCGGACACCGGAACCCGGGGAGCTGTTTTTT. Amino acids: CASGLSRTPEPGELFF. The chain combines TRBV12-5 with TRBJ2-2; weak D call: TRBD1 (5 bases). V lost 2 bases and J 6 bases, leaving 16 bases between the germline ends. The germline V gene encodes CDR1 LGHNT and CDR2 FRNRAP. This CDR3 contains 16 residues.

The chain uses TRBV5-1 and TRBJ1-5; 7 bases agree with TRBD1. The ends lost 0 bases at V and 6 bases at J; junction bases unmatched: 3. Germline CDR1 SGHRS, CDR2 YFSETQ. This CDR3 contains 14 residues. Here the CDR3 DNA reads TGCGCCAGCAGCTTGGAGGGGGCCGGTCAGCCCCAGCATTTT. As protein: CASSLEGAGQPQHF.

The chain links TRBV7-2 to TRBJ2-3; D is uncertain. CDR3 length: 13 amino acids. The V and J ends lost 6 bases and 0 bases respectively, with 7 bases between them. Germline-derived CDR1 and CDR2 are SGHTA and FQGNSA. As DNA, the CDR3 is TGTGCCAGCAGGGCAGGTAGCACAGATACGCAGTATTTT. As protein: CASRAGSTDTQYF.

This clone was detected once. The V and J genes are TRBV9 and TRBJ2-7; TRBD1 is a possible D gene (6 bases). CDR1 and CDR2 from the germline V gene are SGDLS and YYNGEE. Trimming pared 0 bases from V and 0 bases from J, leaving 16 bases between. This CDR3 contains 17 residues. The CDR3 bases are TGTGCCAGCAGCGTAGGTCAAGGACAGCCCCTCTCCTACGAGCAGTACTTC. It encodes CASSVGQGQPLSYEQYF.

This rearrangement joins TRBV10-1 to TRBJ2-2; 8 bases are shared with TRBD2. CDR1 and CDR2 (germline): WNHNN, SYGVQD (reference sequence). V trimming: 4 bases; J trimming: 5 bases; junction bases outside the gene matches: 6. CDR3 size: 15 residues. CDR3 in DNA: TGCGCCAGCAGTGGGGTCGGGAGGGGAACCGGGGAGCTGTTTTTT. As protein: CASSGVGRGTGELFF.

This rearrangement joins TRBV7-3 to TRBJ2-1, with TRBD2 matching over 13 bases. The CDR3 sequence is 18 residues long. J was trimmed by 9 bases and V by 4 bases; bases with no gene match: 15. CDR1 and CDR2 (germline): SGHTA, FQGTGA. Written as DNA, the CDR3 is TGTGCCAGCAGCTCTCTGACTAGCGGGGGGCCGGGCCGCGGTGAGCAGTTCTTC. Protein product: CASSSLTSGGPGRGEQFF.

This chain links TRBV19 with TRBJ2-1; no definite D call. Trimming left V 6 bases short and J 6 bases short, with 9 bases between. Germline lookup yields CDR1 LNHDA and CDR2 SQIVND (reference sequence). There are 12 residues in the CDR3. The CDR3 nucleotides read TGTGCCAGTAGCGTCCCCGGCAATGAGCAGTTCTTC. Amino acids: CASSVPGNEQFF.